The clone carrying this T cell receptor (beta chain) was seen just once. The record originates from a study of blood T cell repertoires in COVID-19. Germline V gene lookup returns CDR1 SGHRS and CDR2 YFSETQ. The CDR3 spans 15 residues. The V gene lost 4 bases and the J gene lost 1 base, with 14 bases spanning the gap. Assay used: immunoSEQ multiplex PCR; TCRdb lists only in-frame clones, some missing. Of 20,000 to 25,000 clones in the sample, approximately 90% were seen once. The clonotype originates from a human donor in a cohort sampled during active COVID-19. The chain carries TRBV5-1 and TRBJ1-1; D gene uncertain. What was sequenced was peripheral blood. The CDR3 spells CASSPQIAGNTEAFF. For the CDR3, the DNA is TGCGCCAGCAGCCCGCAAATCGCCGGGAACACTGAAGCTTTCTTT.